One sample yielded the 7 T cell receptor beta chains listed below, sequenced in a study of shared clonotypes between healthy human individuals. Only in-frame clones appear in the TCRdb table, and some are missing; sequencing was by immunoSEQ multiplex PCR. The table shows around 1.1 million clones, with around three quarters occurring only once. The specimen was memory CD4+ T cells from PBMCs. Subset reported: CD45RA-negative fraction. These receptors were taken from a man younger than 35 in good health. Some clones in this sample may be carry-over from other donors' samples.

This chain uses TRBV19 with TRBJ2-6; D ambiguous. The CDR3 totals 16 residues. CDR1 and CDR2 (germline): LNHDA, SQIVND (reference sequence). Trimming shortened V by 5 bases and J by 0 bases, and 11 bases separated the two germline ends. CDR3 coding DNA: TGTGCCAGTAGTCTAGGACGGACCTCTGGGGCCAACGTCCTGACTTTC. Its translation: CASSLGRTSGANVLTF.

The J gene is TRBJ2-7, the V gene TRBV7-2; unclear D gene. Germline CDR1 is SGHTA and CDR2 is FQGNSA. CDR3 length: 14 residues. Deletions cut 2 bases from V and 1 base from J, with 9 bases between. The CDR3 here is CASSLLQSSYEQYF. The CDR3 bases are TGTGCCAGCAGCTTATTGCAGTCGTCCTACGAGCAGTACTTC. Filled out from reference TRBV7-2 and TRBJ2-7, the complete variable domain reads GAGVSQSPSNKVTEKGKDVELRCDPISGHTALYWYRQSLGQGLEFLIYFQGNSAPDKSGLPSDRFSAERTGGSVSTLTIQRTQQEDSAVYLCASSLLQSSYEQYFGPGTRLTVT.

This clone was seen just once. The V and J genes are TRBV18 and TRBJ1-4, with TRBD1 matching over 7 bases. In germline, CDR1 is KGHSH, CDR2 LQKENI. The V and J ends lost 2 bases and 5 bases, in that order; junction bases with no gene match: 5. This CDR3 contains 15 residues. CDR3 region: CASSPGTGANEKLFF. The CDR3 nucleotides read TGTGCCAGCTCACCAGGAACAGGGGCAAATGAAAAACTGTTTTTT.

The CDR3 loop is CASSIRVRETQYF. CDR3 sequence (DNA): TGCGCCAGCAGCATCAGGGTGCGGGAGACCCAGTACTTC. The chain joins TRBV5-1 to TRBJ2-5; D is possibly TRBD1 (5 bases). V lost 4 bases and J lost 5, with 12 bases in between. CDR1 is SGHRS and CDR2 is YFSETQ in the germline V gene. CDR3 length equals 13 residues.

The chain has TRBV7-8 and TRBJ2-7; D is unresolved. The V gene's germline CDR1 is SGHVS and CDR2 FQNEAQ. The length of the CDR3 is 14 residues. Trimming removed 3 bases at V and 4 bases at J, with 13 bases between. The CDR3 region is CASSFVGFAYEQYF. The CDR3 region has the DNA TGTGCCAGCAGCTTCGTGGGGTTCGCATACGAGCAGTACTTC.

V usage is TRBV28 and J usage is TRBJ1-4; 8 nucleotides agree with TRBD1. Unmatched junction bases numbered 9, after V lost 6 bases and J lost 6 bases. The V gene's germline CDR1 is MDHEN and CDR2 SYDVKM. There are 15 residues in the CDR3. The CDR3: CASSPLTGVYEKLFF. For the CDR3, the DNA is TGTGCCAGCAGCCCCCTGACAGGGGTGTATGAAAAACTGTTTTTT. Supplemented by reference TRBV28 and TRBJ1-4, the full variable domain reads DVKVTQSSRYLVKRTGEKVFLECVQDMDHENMFWYRQDPGLGLRLIYFSYDVKMKEKGDIPEGYSVSREKKERFSLILESASTNQTSMYLCASSPLTGVYEKLFFGSGTQLSVL.

This clone was detected once. The chain combines TRBV28 with TRBJ2-3, with D maybe TRBD1 (5 bases). This CDR3 is built from 14 residues. Germline lookup yields CDR1 MDHEN and CDR2 SYDVKM. Trimming cost V 6 bases and J 0 bases, with 10 bases left between them. CDR3: CASRGQGSTDTQYF. The CDR3, as DNA: TGTGCCAGCAGGGGGCAGGGTAGCACAGATACGCAGTATTTT.